The text below deals with one T cell receptor beta chain. Its antigen remains unidentified. A multiplex PCR was run with 60 Vbeta primers and 13 Jbeta primers. The data were produced by immunoSEQ multiplex PCR, yet TCRdb's version contains in-frame clones alone and is incomplete. The table lists 150,000 to 190,000 clones, approximately 80% of them singletons. The record originates from a study of cytomegalovirus exposure and HLA in healthy donors. Study-level points and caveats: For presence/absence analyses, sequencing depth was assumed to be roughly uniform across donors. With later analysis, a missense DCLRE1C variant became linked to TCR beta V- and J-gene trimming. Cytomegalovirus-associated TCR beta chains were listed, numbering approximately 150.

Germline-derived CDR1 and CDR2 are WNHNN and SYGVQD (reference sequence). The V segment lost 4 bases and the J segment 7 bases; nucleotides outside the gene matches: 6. The CDR3 contains 14 residues. Sequencing used PBMCs. This TCR was recovered from a woman between 45 and 60 years old in good health and CMV-seropositive. This chain connects TRBV10-1 to TRBJ2-7; 11 nucleotides match TRBD1. The CDR3 sequence is CASSGGDRGSEQYF. CDR3 coding DNA: TGCGCCAGCAGTGGGGGGGACAGGGGGTCGGAGCAGTACTTC.